The 8 T cell receptor beta chains reported below all come from one sample, sequenced in a study of long-term antiretroviral therapy in people with HIV. The assay, immunoSEQ v3.0, was run at survey level. The repertoire was sequenced with immunoSEQ multiplex PCR; TCRdb's copy has only in-frame clones and lacks some. The sample records tens of thousands of clones, 75% to 85% being singletons. The sample consisted of unsorted PBMCs, taken 1.9 years after starting antiretroviral therapy. The receptors shown here come from a man aged 18 to 30 with HIV.

CDR3 DNA sequence: TGTGCCAGCAGCTTACCCGATTCACCCCTCCACTTT. Translation: CASSLPDSPLHF. The J gene is TRBJ1-6, the V gene TRBV7-6; no clear D gene. The length of the CDR3 is 12 residues. Per the germline V gene, CDR1 is SGHVS and CDR2 is FNYEAQ. Trimming cost V 2 bases and J 8 bases, with 4 bases left between them.

This chain connects TRBV2 to TRBJ1-5; 8 bases match TRBD1. With V trimmed by 6 bases and J by 0 bases, 13 bases remained unmatched. CDR1 is SNHLY and CDR2 is FYNNEI in the germline V gene. This CDR3 is 18 amino acids long. This chain's CDR3 is CASRRGTGFTYSNQPQHF. As DNA, the CDR3 is TGTGCCAGCAGACGGGGGACAGGTTTCACCTATAGCAATCAGCCCCAGCATTTT.

The CDR3 DNA is TGTGCCAGCAGCCAAATGGCTAGCGGAATCTACGAGCAGTACGTC. It encodes CASSQMASGIYEQYV. The chain joins TRBV4-2 to TRBJ2-7; 7 bases map to TRBD2. The germline V gene encodes CDR1 LGHNA and CDR2 YNFKEQ. Germline trimming cut 2 bases from V and 3 bases from J; bases unmatched to any gene: 7. This CDR3 comprises 15 residues.

This chain links TRBV18 with TRBJ2-1; 15 bases line up with TRBD2. Germline trimming cut 2 bases from V and 1 base from J; bases unmatched to any gene: 3. Per the germline V gene, CDR1 is KGHSH and CDR2 is LQKENI. The CDR3 is 18 residues long. This chain's CDR3 is CASSPGTSGGPSYNEQFF. CDR3 in DNA: TGTGCCAGCTCACCAGGGACTAGCGGGGGGCCGTCCTACAATGAGCAGTTCTTC.

J is TRBJ2-1 and V is TRBV7-3; D may match TRBD1 or TRBD2 (5 bases each). The V and J ends lost 5 bases and 5 bases respectively, with 10 bases between them. CDR3 length: 13 residues. CDR1 and CDR2 from the germline V gene are SGHTA and FQGTGA. In nucleotides, the CDR3 is TGTGCCAGCAGCCCGGGACCCGACAATGAGCAGTTCTTC. Translation gives CASSPGPDNEQFF.

The rearrangement uses TRBV2 and TRBJ2-2; 10 bases fit TRBD1. The CDR3 loop spans 15 amino acids. The germline V gene has CDR1 SNHLY and CDR2 FYNNEI. V trimming: 6 bases; J trimming: 5 bases; junction bases outside the gene matches: 6. The CDR3 region is CASSFRDRGTGELFF. The DNA for the CDR3 is TGTGCCAGCAGCTTCCGGGACAGGGGAACCGGGGAGCTGTTTTTT. Full variable domain (remainder filled in from reference TRBV2 and TRBJ2-2): EPEVTQTPSHQVTQMGQEVILRCVPISNHLYFYWYRQILGQKVEFLVSFYNNEISEKSEIFDDQFSVERPDGSNFTLKIRSTKLEDSAMYFCASSFRDRGTGELFFGEGSRLTVL.

The chain couples TRBV5-6 to TRBJ1-4; no reliable D call. Germline CDR1 and CDR2: SGHDT and YYEEEE. Trimming took off 3 bases at V and 8 bases at J, with 11 bases between the two ends. This CDR3 has 13 residues. CDR3 residues: CASSSRVSEKLFF. The CDR3 region has the DNA TGTGCCAGCAGCTCAAGGGTATCAGAAAAACTGTTTTTT.

A single count supports this clone. The CDR3 sequence: CASGGGTYSNQPQHF. DNA for the CDR3: TGTGCCAGCGGTGGGGGAACCTATAGCAATCAGCCCCAGCATTTT. The V and J genes are TRBV2 and TRBJ1-5; D possibly corresponds to TRBD1 (5 bases). The germline CDR1 and CDR2 sequences are SNHLY and FYNNEI. The CDR3 has 15 amino acids. V was trimmed by 8 bases and J by 0 bases, leaving 14 bases between them.